A single sample is the source of the 20 T cell receptor beta chains below, sequenced in a study of T cell repertoires in aging, cancer and after chemotherapy. Peripheral blood genomic DNA, not sorted cells or RNA, was the template. Rearranged V-D-J TRB sequences were amplified with a mixed TRB-A/B primer pool. Each CDR3 protein is one row after TCRdb ran MiXCR on the multiplex PCR reads. The sample lists roughly 4,700 distinct CDR3 sequences, 20% to 25% seen once, with roughly 15% in the top ten. Sequencing was performed on blood. Source of these receptors: a human donor with a blood cancer.

In regard to this clonotype: This clone may be a read error of a much larger clone one base away. The CDR3 loop reads CDWSVSGVEQYF. The DNA of the CDR3 is TGTGACTGGAGTGTTTCGGGGGTCGAGCAGTACTTC. This chain connects TRBV30 to TRBJ2-7; weak D call: TRBD2 (6 bases). Germline CDR1 and CDR2: GTSNPN and SVGIG (reference sequence). This CDR3 has 12 residues.

This clonotype is categorized as medium-sized (0.01 to 0.1%). The J gene is TRBJ1-6, the V gene TRBV30; 7 positions agree with TRBD1. V trimming: 2 bases; J trimming: 8 bases; junction bases outside the gene matches: 6. CDR1 is GTSNPN and CDR2 is SVGIG in the germline V gene (reference sequence). There are 14 residues in the CDR3. The CDR3 here is CAWSPRGADSPLHF. CDR3 sequence (DNA): TGTGCCTGGAGTCCCAGGGGGGCTGATTCACCCCTCCACTTT.

This clonotype qualifies as medium-sized. The chain has TRBV6-5 and TRBJ2-5; TRBD2 is a possible D gene (7 bases). The V and J ends lost 8 bases and 2 bases respectively, with 12 bases between them. This CDR3 is 13 amino acids long. In germline, CDR1 is MNHEY, CDR2 SVGAGI. The CDR3 loop reads CASSRGRQETQYF. The CDR3 bases are TGTGCCAGCTCGCGGGGGCGACAAGAGACCCAGTACTTC.

This clonotype has a handful of counts. V gene TRBV12-3 or TRBV12-4 combines with J gene TRBJ2-2, with TRBD2 matching 8 bases. This CDR3 region has 15 residues. V was clipped by 6 bases and J by 5 bases; unmatched bases: 8. The CDR3 here is CASSIGGAGTGELFF. DNA of the CDR3: TGTGCCAGCAGCATCGGGGGGGCTGGGACCGGGGAGCTGTTTTTT.

The chain is built from TRBV6-2 or TRBV6-3 and TRBJ1-2, with no clear D. The CDR3 covers 12 residues. Trimming shortened V by 4 bases and J by 3 bases, and 6 bases separated the two germline ends. The germline gives CDR1 MNHEY, CDR2 SVGEGT. The CDR3 reads CASSLSHYGYTF. In DNA, the CDR3 is TGTGCCAGCAGTTTAAGCCACTATGGCTACACCTTC.

This clonotype was counted a few times. V and J are TRBV5-1 and TRBJ2-7; TRBD2 agrees at 8 bases. The CDR3 covers 12 residues. V dropped 8 bases and J dropped 5; count of bases not matched to a gene: 6. Germline V lookup: CDR1 SGHRS, CDR2 YFSETQ. CDR3 residues: CASRAGGDEQYF. CDR3 bases: TGCGCCAGTCGGGCGGGGGGCGACGAGCAGTACTTC.

The chain links TRBV20-1 to TRBJ1-5; 8 nucleotides agree with TRBD1. The CDR3 spans 13 residues. Germline-derived CDR1 and CDR2 are DFQATT and SNEGSKA (reference sequence). J gave up 1 base and V 6 bases, and 2 bases lay outside the gene matches. CDR3 amino acids: CSAGQGSNQPQHF. CDR3 coding DNA: TGCAGTGCCGGACAGGGAAGCAATCAGCCCCAGCATTTT.

This chain uses TRBV7-6 with TRBJ1-2; 12 positions match TRBD1. CDR1 and CDR2 (germline): SGHVS, FNYEAQ. V shed 1 base and J 1 base; nucleotides not matched to a gene: 7. CDR3 length: 18 amino acids. The CDR3 nucleotides are TGTGCCAGCAGCTTAGGGGTTGGGACAGGGGGCGTTAACTATGGCTACACCTTC. Protein: CASSLGVGTGGVNYGYTF.

This clonotype is labeled medium-sized. This chain joins TRBV7-2 and TRBJ2-5; 8 positions agree with TRBD2. Germline V gene lookup returns CDR1 SGHTA and CDR2 FQGNSA. V was clipped by 2 bases and J by 2 bases; unmatched bases: 4. CDR3 length equals 15 residues. The CDR3 sequence is CASSLLRGVQETQYF. The DNA for the CDR3 is TGTGCCAGCAGCTTATTGCGGGGGGTTCAAGAGACCCAGTACTTC.

In this sample, this clonotype is medium-sized. J is TRBJ2-2 and V is TRBV5-1, with D tentatively TRBD1 or TRBD2 (5 bases each). The CDR3 is 14 residues long. V dropped 2 bases and J dropped 6 bases, with 11 bases sitting between them. Germline CDR1 reads SGHRS; CDR2 reads YFSETQ. CDR3 DNA sequence: TGCGCCAGCAGCTTAGAAGGGACGGCCGGGGAGCTGTTTTTT. This gives the protein CASSLEGTAGELFF.

The V call is TRBV4-2, the J call TRBJ2-3; a possible D gene is TRBD2 (5 bases). V gave up 1 base and J gave up 1 base, with 9 bases separating them. The CDR3 runs to 15 residues. Germline CDR1 is LGHNA and CDR2 is YNFKEQ. CDR3 bases: TGTGCCAGCAGCCAAGGGGAGTACGGCACAGATACGCAGTATTTT. Translation: CASSQGEYGTDTQYF.

Sample share makes this clonotype medium-sized (0.01 to 0.1%). The chain joins TRBV19 to TRBJ1-6; maybe TRBD1 (6 bases). The germline V and J ends were trimmed by 3 bases and 9 bases, with 12 bases remaining between them. The CDR3 is 14 amino acids. Germline V gene lookup returns CDR1 LNHDA and CDR2 SQIVND (reference sequence). The DNA of the CDR3 is TGTGCCAGTAGTATCCGACAGGAGGGTTCACCCCTCCACTTT. It yields the protein CASSIRQEGSPLHF.

This clonotype is medium-sized (0.01 to 0.1%) within its sample. The gene calls are TRBV6-4 and TRBJ2-3; no clear D. The CDR3 is made up of 13 amino acids. CDR1 MRHNA and CDR2 SNTAGT come from the germline V gene. V was trimmed by 4 bases and J by 5 bases, leaving 10 bases between them. CDR3 residues: CASSALVGDTQYF. DNA for the CDR3: TGTGCCAGCAGTGCCCTCGTCGGAGATACGCAGTATTTT.

By share of the sample, this clonotype is medium-sized (0.01 to 0.1%). This chain connects TRBV6-6 to TRBJ2-3; possible D gene TRBD1, 5 bases. The CDR3 totals 14 residues. The germline CDR1 and CDR2 sequences are MNHNY and SVGAGI (reference sequence). Trimming shortened V by 6 bases and J by 4 bases, and 14 bases separated the two germline ends. The CDR3 is CASSNTLQADTQYF. The CDR3 DNA follows: TGTGCCAGCAGCAACACCCTACAGGCAGATACGCAGTATTTT.

The chain couples TRBV5-1 to TRBJ1-1; D is ambiguous. This CDR3 region has 14 residues. Deletions cut 0 bases from V and 2 bases from J, with 8 bases between. The germline CDR1 and CDR2 sequences are SGHRS and YFSETQ. CDR3 residues: CASSLGRFNTEAFF. CDR3 in DNA: TGCGCCAGCAGCTTGGGCAGGTTTAACACTGAAGCTTTCTTT.

The CDR3 reads CASSSPRGLGIQPQHF. The CDR3 DNA reads as TGTGCCAGCAGTTCACCCAGGGGCCTAGGGATCCAGCCCCAGCATTTT. The chain combines TRBV6-2 or TRBV6-3 with TRBJ1-5; D perhaps matches TRBD1 (6 bases). Per the germline V gene, CDR1 is MNHEY and CDR2 is SVGEGT. The CDR3 is 16 residues long. The ends were cut back, 4 bases at V and 7 bases at J, with 20 bases in the middle.

V and J are TRBV7-2 and TRBJ2-7; 7 bases line up with TRBD1. With 1 base clipped from V and 5 bases from J, the junction kept 8 bases outside the gene matches. In germline, CDR1 is SGHTA, CDR2 FQGNSA. The CDR3 loop spans 15 amino acids. The CDR3: CASSLEGQGVHEQYF. DNA of the CDR3: TGTGCCAGCAGCTTAGAGGGGCAGGGGGTCCACGAGCAGTACTTC.

This clonotype is labeled as medium-sized (0.01 to 0.1%). The chain couples TRBV19 to TRBJ2-7; D gene uncertain. V lost 5 bases, J lost 2 bases, and 7 bases lay in between. Germline values: CDR1 LNHDA, CDR2 SQIVND (reference sequence). The CDR3 extends over 12 amino acids. CDR3 sequence reads: CASSSRTYEQYF. The CDR3 DNA sequence: TGTGCCAGTAGTTCCCGTACCTACGAGCAGTACTTC.

Notes on this clonotype: Just one base apart from a much larger clone, this may be a read error. The CDR3 spells CASTITSAGEQYF. The DNA for the CDR3 is TGTGCCAGCACCATTACGAGCGCGGGAGAGCAGTACTTC. The chain recombines TRBV6-5 with TRBJ2-7; a possible D gene is TRBD2 (6 bases). CDR3 size: 13 residues. Germline loops: CDR1 MNHEY, CDR2 SVGAGI. Trimming left V 7 bases short and J 7 bases short, with 17 bases between.

By proportion, this clonotype is medium-sized. The chain recombines TRBV29-1 with TRBJ1-2, with 8 nucleotides matching TRBD1. The germline V gene encodes CDR1 SQVTM and CDR2 ANQGSEA. V lost 3 bases to trimming and J lost 3 bases; unmatched junction nucleotides: 3. This CDR3 spans 13 amino acids. The CDR3 loop reads CSVENRGDYGYTF. The CDR3 nucleotides read TGCAGCGTTGAGAACAGGGGGGACTATGGCTACACCTTC.